The source of this TCR beta chain is a study of blood T cell repertoires in COVID-19. As for the study in general: Collection of acute and convalescent COVID-19 samples took place in the United States, Italy and Spain. PBMCs, B-cell-depleted T cells, or T cells provided the cDNA or gDNA that made up the material.

As processed by the authors: Nucleated cell number was recorded as an estimate derived from reference gene primer amplification. The data were produced by immunoSEQ multiplex PCR, yet TCRdb's version contains in-frame clones alone and is incomplete. That table furnishes V, J and clone size, whereas the DNA furnished D and trimming. The sample consists of 210,000 or so clones, over 70% of them appearing once. Trimming removed 7 bases from V and 0 bases from J; junction bases left unmatched: 2. The CDR3 loop spans 14 amino acids. Germline V gene data show CDR1 as SNHLY and CDR2 as FYNNEI. Sequencing was carried out using peripheral blood. The origin of this receptor is a man aged 50 to 59 with active or convalescent COVID-19. This chain uses TRBV2 with TRBJ2-3; 9 positions agree with TRBD2. The CDR3 DNA follows: TGTGCCAGCATGACTAGCGGTAGCACAGATACGCAGTATTTT. Amino acids: CASMTSGSTDTQYF.